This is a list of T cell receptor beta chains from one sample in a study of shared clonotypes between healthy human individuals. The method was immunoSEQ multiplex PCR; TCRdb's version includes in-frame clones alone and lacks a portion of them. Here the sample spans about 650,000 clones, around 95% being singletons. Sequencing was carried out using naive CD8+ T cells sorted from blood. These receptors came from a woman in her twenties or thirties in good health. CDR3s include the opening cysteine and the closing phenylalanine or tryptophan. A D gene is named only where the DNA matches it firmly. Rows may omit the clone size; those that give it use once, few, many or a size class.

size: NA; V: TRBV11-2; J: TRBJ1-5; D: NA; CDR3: CASSLGPGSNQPQHF; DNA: TGTGCCAGCAGCTTAGGGCCAGGTAGCAATCAGCCCCAGCATTTT
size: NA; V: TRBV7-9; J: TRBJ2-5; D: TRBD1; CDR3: CASSETGQGIETQYF; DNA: TGTGCCAGCAGCGAAACGGGACAGGGGATAGAGACCCAGTACTTC
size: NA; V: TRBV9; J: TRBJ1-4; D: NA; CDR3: CASSVDRSTNEKLFF; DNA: TGTGCCAGCAGCGTAGACAGGTCAACTAATGAAAAACTGTTTTTT
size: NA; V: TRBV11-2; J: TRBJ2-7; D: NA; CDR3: CASSLGSLNYEQYF; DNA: TGTGCCAGCAGCTTAGGAAGTCTAAACTACGAGCAGTACTTC
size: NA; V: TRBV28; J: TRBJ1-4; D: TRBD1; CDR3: CASSLYASDRDPNEKLFF; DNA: TGTGCCAGCAGTTTATACGCCTCTGACAGGGACCCTAATGAAAAACTGTTTTTT
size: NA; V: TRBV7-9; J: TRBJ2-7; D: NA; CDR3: CASSFQGSSYEQYF; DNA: TGTGCCAGCAGCTTCCAGGGAAGCTCCTACGAGCAGTACTTC
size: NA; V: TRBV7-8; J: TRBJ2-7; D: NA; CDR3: CASSFRTDYEQYF; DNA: TGTGCCAGCAGCTTCCGAACAGACTACGAGCAGTACTTC
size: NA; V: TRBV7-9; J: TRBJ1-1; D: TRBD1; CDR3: CASSTNDRDPAEAFF; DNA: TGTGCCAGCAGCACCAACGACAGGGATCCGGCTGAAGCTTTCTTT
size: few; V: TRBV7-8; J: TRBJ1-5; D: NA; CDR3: CASSPRGGQPQHF; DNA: TGTGCCAGCAGCCCCAGGGGTGGTCAGCCCCAGCATTTT
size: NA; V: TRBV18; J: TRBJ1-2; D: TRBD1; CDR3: CASSLLGTGYGYTF; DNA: TGTGCCAGCTCACTACTAGGGACAGGATACGGCTACACCTTC
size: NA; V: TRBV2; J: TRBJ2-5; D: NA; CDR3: CASSEVIHRETQYF; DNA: TGTGCCAGCAGTGAAGTGATCCATCGGGAGACCCAGTACTTC
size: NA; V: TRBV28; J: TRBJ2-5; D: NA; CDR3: CASSHPRARTQIGETQYF; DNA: TGTGCCAGCAGCCATCCCCGGGCCAGAACTCAAATTGGAGAGACCCAGTACTTC
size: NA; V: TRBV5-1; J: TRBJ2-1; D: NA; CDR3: CASTGDNEQFF; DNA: TGCGCCAGCACAGGGGACAATGAGCAGTTCTTC
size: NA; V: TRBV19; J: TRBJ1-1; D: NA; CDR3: CASTTIRRGPEAFF; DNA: TGTGCCAGTACCACCATACGCAGGGGCCCTGAAGCTTTCTTT
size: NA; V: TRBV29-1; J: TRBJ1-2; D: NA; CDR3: CSVPSPRVYGYTF; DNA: TGCAGCGTTCCCAGCCCGCGGGTCTATGGCTACACCTTC
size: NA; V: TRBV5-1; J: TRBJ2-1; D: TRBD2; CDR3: CASSLAQLAGGPVDEQFF; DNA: TGCGCCAGCAGCTTGGCCCAATTAGCGGGAGGGCCTGTCGATGAGCAGTTCTTC
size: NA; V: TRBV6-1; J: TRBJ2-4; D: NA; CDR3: CASSEWGVSKNIQYF; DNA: TGTGCCAGCAGTGAATGGGGGGTATCCAAAAACATTCAGTACTTC
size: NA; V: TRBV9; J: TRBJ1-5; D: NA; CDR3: CASSAGAAGFNQPQHF; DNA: TGTGCCAGCAGCGCAGGAGCAGCGGGGTTCAATCAGCCCCAGCATTTT
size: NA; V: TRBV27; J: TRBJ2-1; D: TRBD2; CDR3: CASSSPTSGAYNEQFF; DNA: TGTGCCAGCAGTTCTCCGACTAGCGGGGCCTACAATGAGCAGTTCTTC
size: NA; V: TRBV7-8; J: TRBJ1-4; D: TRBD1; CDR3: CASSFPLGRPGGDEKLFF; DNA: TGTGCCAGCAGCTTTCCCTTAGGGCGGCCAGGGGGTGATGAAAAACTGTTTTTT
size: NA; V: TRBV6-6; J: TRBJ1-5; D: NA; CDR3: CASSTTGSSQPQHF; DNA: TGTGCCAGCAGTACCACAGGGTCGAGCCAGCCCCAGCATTTT
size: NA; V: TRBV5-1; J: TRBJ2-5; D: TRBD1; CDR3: CASSFAGGYLETQYF; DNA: TGCGCCAGCAGCTTCGCAGGGGGATATTTGGAGACCCAGTACTTC
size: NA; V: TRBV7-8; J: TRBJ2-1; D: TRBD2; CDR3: CASSLAGGLVNEQFF; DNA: TGTGCCAGCAGCCTGGCGGGGGGTCTGGTTAATGAGCAGTTCTTC
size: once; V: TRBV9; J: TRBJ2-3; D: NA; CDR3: CASSANPGQVAYF; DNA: TGTGCCAGCAGCGCGAACCCGGGACAAGTCGCGTATTTT
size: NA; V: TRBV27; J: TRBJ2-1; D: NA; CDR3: CASSSETDNEQFF; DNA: TGTGCCAGCAGTTCAGAGACAGACAATGAGCAGTTCTTC
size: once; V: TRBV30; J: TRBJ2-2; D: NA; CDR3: CAWSGGAGELFF; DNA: TGTGCCTGGAGTGGGGGCGCCGGGGAGCTGTTTTTT
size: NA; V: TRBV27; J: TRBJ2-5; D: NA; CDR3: CASSSHPTSGKTQYF; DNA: TGTGCCAGCAGTTCCCACCCGACATCAGGGAAGACCCAGTACTTC
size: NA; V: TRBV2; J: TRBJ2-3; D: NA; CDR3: CASSTKNPGEMGTDTQYF; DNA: TGTGCCAGCAGTACGAAAAACCCGGGAGAGATGGGCACAGATACGCAGTATTTT
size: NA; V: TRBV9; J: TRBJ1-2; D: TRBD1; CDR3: CASSPRTGGDGGYTF; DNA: TGTGCCAGCAGCCCACGGACAGGGGGAGATGGTGGCTACACCTTC
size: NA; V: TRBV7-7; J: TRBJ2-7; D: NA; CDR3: CASSAGTLYSYEQYF; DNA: TGTGCCAGCAGCGCCGGGACTCTATACTCCTACGAGCAGTACTTC
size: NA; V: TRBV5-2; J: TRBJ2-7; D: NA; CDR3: CASSPRPSGLEYEQYF; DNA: TGCGCCAGCAGCCCCAGACCTTCGGGACTAGAGTACGAGCAGTACTTC
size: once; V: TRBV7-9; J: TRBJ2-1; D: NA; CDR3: CASRGEHEQFF; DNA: TGTGCCAGCAGGGGGGAGCATGAGCAGTTCTTC
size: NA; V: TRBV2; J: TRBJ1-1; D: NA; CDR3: CASRGISGGPNTEAFF; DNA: TGTGCCAGCAGGGGTATTAGCGGGGGCCCGAACACTGAAGCTTTCTTT
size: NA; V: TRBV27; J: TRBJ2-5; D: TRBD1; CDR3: CASSPYPWTGESQYF; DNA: TGTGCCAGCAGTCCGTACCCCTGGACAGGGGAGTCCCAGTACTTC
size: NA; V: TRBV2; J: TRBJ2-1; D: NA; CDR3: CASSEHYNEQFF; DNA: TGTGCCAGCAGTGAACACTACAATGAGCAGTTCTTC
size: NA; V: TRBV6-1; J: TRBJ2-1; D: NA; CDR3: CASRSSTIINEQFF; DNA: TGTGCCAGCCGGTCCAGCACTATAATCAATGAGCAGTTCTTC
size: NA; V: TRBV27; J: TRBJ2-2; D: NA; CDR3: CASSSGQNTGELFF; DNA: TGTGCCAGCAGTTCAGGACAGAACACCGGGGAGCTGTTTTTT
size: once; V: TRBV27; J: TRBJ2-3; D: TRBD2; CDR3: CASSPLVLAGTSGTDTQYF; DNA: TGTGCCAGCAGTCCCCTGGTTCTAGCGGGAACTTCAGGCACAGATACGCAGTATTTT
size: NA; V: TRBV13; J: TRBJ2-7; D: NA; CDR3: CASRRRTRYEQYF; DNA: TGTGCCAGCAGGCGCCGGACCAGATACGAGCAGTACTTC
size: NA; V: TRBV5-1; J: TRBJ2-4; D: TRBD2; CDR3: CASSLTRLAGLAKNIQYF; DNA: TGCGCCAGCAGCTTGACCCGACTAGCGGGGCTAGCCAAAAACATTCAGTACTTC
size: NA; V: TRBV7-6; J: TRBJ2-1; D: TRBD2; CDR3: CASSLEIMPGLGSVHEQFF; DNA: TGTGCCAGCAGCTTAGAGATCATGCCGGGACTAGGATCTGTGCATGAGCAGTTCTTC
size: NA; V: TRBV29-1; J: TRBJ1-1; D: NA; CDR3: CMGKGTLNTEAFF; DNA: TGCATGGGGAAAGGCACATTGAACACTGAAGCTTTCTTT
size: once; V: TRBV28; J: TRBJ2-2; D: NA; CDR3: CASRAFTTGELFF; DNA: TGTGCCAGCAGGGCCTTTACCACCGGGGAGCTGTTTTTT
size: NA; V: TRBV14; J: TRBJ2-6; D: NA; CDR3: CASSPRGTGANVLTF; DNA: TGTGCCAGCAGCCCCCGGGGTACCGGGGCCAACGTCCTGACTTTC
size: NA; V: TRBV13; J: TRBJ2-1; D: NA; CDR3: CASSNIRSSYNEQFF; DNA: TGTGCCAGCAGCAACATCAGGAGCTCCTACAATGAGCAGTTCTTC
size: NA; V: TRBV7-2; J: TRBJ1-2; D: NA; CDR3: CASSLWGLDGYTF; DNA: TGTGCCAGCAGCTTATGGGGGTTGGATGGCTACACCTTC
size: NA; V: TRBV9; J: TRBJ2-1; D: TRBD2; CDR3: CASSPRTSNEQFF; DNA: TGTGCCAGCAGCCCCCGGACTAGCAATGAGCAGTTCTTC
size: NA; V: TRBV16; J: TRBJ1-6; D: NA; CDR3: CASSPDSGTPNSPLHF; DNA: TGTGCCAGCAGCCCCGACTCGGGGACTCCGAATTCACCCCTCCACTTT
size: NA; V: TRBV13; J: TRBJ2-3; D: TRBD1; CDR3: CASRADRGRTDTQYF; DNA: TGTGCCAGCAGAGCTGACAGGGGAAGAACAGATACGCAGTATTTT